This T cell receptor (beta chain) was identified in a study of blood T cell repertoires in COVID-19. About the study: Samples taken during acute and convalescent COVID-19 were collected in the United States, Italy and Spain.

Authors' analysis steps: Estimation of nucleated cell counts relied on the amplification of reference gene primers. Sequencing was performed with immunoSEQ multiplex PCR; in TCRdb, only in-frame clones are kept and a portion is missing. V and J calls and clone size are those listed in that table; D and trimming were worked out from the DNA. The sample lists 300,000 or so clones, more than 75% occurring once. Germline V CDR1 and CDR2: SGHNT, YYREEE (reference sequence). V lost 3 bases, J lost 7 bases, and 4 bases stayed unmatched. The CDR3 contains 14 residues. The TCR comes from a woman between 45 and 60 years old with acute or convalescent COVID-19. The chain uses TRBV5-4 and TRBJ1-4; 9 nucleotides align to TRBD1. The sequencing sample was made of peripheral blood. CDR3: CASSSQGAAEKLFF. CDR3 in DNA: TGTGCCAGCAGCTCACAGGGGGCGGCTGAAAAACTGTTTTTT.